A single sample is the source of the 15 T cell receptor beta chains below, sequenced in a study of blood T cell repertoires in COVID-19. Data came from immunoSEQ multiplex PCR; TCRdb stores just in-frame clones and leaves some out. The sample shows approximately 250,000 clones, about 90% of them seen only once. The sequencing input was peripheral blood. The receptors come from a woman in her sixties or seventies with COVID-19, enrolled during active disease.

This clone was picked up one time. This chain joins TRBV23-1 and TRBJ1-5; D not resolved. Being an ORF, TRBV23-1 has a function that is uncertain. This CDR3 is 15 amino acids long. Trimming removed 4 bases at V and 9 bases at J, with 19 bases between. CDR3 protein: CASSPTRYENGPQHF. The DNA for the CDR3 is TGCGCCAGCAGTCCAACGCGGTACGAGAATGGGCCCCAGCATTTT.

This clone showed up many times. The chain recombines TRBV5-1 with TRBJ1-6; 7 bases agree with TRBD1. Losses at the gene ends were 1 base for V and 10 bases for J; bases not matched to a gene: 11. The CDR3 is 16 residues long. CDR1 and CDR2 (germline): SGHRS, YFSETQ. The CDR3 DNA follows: TGCGCCAGCAGCTTGCTCTCAGACAGGGTCAAATCACCCCTCCACTTT. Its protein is CASSLLSDRVKSPLHF.

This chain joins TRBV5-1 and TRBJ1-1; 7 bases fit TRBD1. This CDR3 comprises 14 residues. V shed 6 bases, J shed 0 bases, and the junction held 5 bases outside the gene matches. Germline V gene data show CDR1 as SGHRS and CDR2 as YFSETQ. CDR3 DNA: TGCGCCAGCAACAAGGGACAGCTGAACACTGAAGCTTTCTTT. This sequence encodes CASNKGQLNTEAFF.

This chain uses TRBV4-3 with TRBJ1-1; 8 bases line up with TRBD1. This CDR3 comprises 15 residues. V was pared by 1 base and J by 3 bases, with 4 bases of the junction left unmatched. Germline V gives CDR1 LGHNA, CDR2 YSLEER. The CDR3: CASSQGQGLDTEAFF. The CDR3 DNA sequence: TGCGCCAGCAGCCAAGGACAGGGGTTGGACACTGAAGCTTTCTTT.

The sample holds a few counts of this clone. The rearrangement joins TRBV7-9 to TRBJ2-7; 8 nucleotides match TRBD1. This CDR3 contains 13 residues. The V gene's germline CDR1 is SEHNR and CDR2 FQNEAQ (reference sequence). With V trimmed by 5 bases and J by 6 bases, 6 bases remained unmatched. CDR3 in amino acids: CASSPWDRTEQYF. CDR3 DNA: TGTGCCAGCAGCCCTTGGGACAGGACCGAGCAGTACTTC.

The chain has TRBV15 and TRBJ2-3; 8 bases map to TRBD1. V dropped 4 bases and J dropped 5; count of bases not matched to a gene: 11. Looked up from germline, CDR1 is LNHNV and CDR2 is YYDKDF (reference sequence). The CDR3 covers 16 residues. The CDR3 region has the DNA TGTGCCACCAGCACCTATCAGGACAGGGCGAAAGATACGCAGTATTTT. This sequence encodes CATSTYQDRAKDTQYF.

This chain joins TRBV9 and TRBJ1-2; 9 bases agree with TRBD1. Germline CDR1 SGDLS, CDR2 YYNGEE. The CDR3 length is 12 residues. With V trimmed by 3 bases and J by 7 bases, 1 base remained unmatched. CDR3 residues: CASSGQGVGYTF. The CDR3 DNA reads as TGTGCCAGCAGCGGACAGGGGGTTGGCTACACCTTC.

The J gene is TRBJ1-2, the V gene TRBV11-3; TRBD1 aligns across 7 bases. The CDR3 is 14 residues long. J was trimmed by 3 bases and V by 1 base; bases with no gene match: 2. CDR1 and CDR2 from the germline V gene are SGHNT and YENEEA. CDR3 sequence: CASSLGQGDYGYTF. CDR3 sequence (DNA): TGTGCCAGCAGCTTAGGACAGGGCGACTATGGCTACACCTTC.

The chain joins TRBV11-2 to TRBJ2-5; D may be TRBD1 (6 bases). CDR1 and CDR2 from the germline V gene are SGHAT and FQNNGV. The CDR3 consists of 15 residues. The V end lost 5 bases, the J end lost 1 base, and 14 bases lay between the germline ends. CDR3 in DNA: TGTGCCAGCAGCCCATACCGGACAGCCCAAGAGACCCAGTACTTC. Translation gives CASSPYRTAQETQYF.

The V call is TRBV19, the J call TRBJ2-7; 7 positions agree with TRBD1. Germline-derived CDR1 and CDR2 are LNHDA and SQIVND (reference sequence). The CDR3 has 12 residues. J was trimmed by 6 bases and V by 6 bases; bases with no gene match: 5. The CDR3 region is CASRQQGSEQYF. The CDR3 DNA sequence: TGTGCCAGTAGGCAACAGGGGAGCGAGCAGTACTTC.

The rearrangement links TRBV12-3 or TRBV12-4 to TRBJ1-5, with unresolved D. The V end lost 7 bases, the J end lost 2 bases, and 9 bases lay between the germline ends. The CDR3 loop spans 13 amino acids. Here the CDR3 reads CASMRTGNQPQHF. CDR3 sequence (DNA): TGTGCCAGCATGCGGACTGGCAATCAGCCCCAGCATTTT.

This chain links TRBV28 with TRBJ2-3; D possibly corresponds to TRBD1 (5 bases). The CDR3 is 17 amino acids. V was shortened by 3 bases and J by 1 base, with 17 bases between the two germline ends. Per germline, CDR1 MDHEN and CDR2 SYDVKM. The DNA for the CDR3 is TGTGCCAGCAGTTTGGATGTAGAAGGGGTTCGCACAGATACGCAGTATTTT. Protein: CASSLDVEGVRTDTQYF. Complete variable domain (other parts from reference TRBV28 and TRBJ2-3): DVKVTQSSRYLVKRTGEKVFLECVQDMDHENMFWYRQDPGLGLRLIYFSYDVKMKEKGDIPEGYSVSREKKERFSLILESASTNQTSMYLCASSLDVEGVRTDTQYFGPGTRLTVL.

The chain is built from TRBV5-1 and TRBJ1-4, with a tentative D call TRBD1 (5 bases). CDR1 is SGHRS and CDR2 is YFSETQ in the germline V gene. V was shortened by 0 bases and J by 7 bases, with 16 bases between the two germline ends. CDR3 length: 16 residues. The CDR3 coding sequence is TGCGCCAGCAGCTTGGGCTCTTCGGGGGTGGGTGAAAAACTGTTTTTT. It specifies CASSLGSSGVGEKLFF.

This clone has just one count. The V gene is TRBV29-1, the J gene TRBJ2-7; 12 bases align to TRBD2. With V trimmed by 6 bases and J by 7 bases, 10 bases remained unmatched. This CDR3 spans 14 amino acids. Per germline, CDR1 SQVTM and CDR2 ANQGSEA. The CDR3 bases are TGCAGCGTCCCTAGCGGGAGGGTATCGGGGGAGCAGTACTTC. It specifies CSVPSGRVSGEQYF.

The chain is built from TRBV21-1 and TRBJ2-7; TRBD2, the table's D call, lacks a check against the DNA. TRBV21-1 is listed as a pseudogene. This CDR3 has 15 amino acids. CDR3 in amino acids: CASIPTISGRLEQYF. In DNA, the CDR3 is TGTGCCAGCATCCCGACTATTAGCGGGAGGCTCGAGCAGTACTTC.